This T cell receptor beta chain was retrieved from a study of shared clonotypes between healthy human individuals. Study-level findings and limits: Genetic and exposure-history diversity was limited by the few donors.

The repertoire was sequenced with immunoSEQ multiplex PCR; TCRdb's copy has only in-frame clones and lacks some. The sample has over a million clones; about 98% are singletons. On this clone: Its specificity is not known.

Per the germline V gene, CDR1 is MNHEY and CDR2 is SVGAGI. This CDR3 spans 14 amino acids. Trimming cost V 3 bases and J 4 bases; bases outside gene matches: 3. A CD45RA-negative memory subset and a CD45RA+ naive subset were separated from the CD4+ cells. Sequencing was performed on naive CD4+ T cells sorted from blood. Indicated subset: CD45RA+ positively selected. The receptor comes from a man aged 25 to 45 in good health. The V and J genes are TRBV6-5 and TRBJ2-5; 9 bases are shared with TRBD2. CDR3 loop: CASSYGTSRETQYF. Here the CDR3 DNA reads TGTGCCAGCAGTTATGGGACTAGCCGAGAGACCCAGTACTTC.